The 24 T cell receptor beta chains reported below all come from one sample, sequenced in a study of T cell responses to AZD1222 COVID-19 vaccine (dated by TCRdb to about 2021). Taken with the paper, the label for time point translates to: about 28 days (+/-7) after the second vaccine dose. The library was produced with the immunoSEQ multiplex PCR assay. Not all clones reach the TCRdb copy of this immuneACCESS table, which keeps in-frame sequences only. Checked studies attribute under half of the gap to unresolved V genes and leave the rest unexplained. The sample table shows under 80,000 clones, and nearly 90% are seen once. Under 1.5% of the sample comes from the top ten. This material consisted of peripheral blood, taken 28 days after the second AZD1222 dose. The receptors stem from an adult who received the AZD1222 COVID-19 vaccine.

The rearrangement uses TRBV7-2 and TRBJ2-1; D ambiguous. Germline CDR1 and CDR2: SGHTA and FQGNSA. There are 12 residues in the CDR3. V was cut by 1 base and J by 9 bases, with 7 bases left in between. Written as DNA, the CDR3 is TGTGCCAGCAGCTTAGTAGCTTCTGAGCAGTTCTTC. Translated, it gives CASSLVASEQFF. The variable domain in full, completed from reference TRBV7-2 and TRBJ2-1, reads GAGVSQSPSNKVTEKGKDVELRCDPISGHTALYWYRQSLGQGLEFLIYFQGNSAPDKSGLPSDRFSAERTGGSVSTLTIQRTQQEDSAVYLCASSLVASEQFFGPGTRLTVL.

The chain couples TRBV29-1 to TRBJ1-5; possibly TRBD1 for D (6 bases). Germline V gene data show CDR1 as SQVTM and CDR2 as ANQGSEA. The CDR3 is 12 amino acids. V was shortened by 6 bases and J by 4 bases, with 10 bases between the two germline ends. The CDR3 sequence is CSVGHPNQPQHF. The CDR3 nucleotides are TGCAGCGTGGGACACCCGAATCAGCCCCAGCATTTT.

The V call is TRBV7-2, the J call TRBJ1-1; no definite D call. The V and J ends lost 1 base and 0 bases respectively, with 12 bases between them. The V gene's germline CDR1 is SGHTA and CDR2 FQGNSA. The CDR3 has 16 residues. The CDR3, as DNA: TGTGCCAGCAGCTTAGGGTACCGGAGATTGAACACTGAAGCTTTCTTT. Protein: CASSLGYRRLNTEAFF.

This sequence joins TRBV12-3 or TRBV12-4 and TRBJ1-6; D uncertain. The CDR3 totals 13 residues. V shed 6 bases and J shed 7 bases, with 10 bases lying between them. As DNA, the CDR3 is TGTGCCAGCAGATTCGCAGTGAATTCACCCCTCCACTTT. Its protein product is CASRFAVNSPLHF.

The chain couples TRBV2 to TRBJ1-6, with D uncertain. Between the trimmed V and J ends, which lost 1 base and 6 bases, there was a span of 7 bases. The CDR3 runs 14 residues. CDR1 and CDR2 (germline): SNHLY, FYNNEI. Here the CDR3 reads CASSEGASNSPLHF. Written as DNA, the CDR3 is TGTGCCAGCAGTGAAGGCGCCTCTAATTCACCCCTCCACTTT.

The genes are TRBV12-3 or TRBV12-4 and TRBJ1-1, with TRBD1 identical over 7 bases. The V segment lost 6 bases and the J segment 7 bases; nucleotides outside the gene matches: 8. This CDR3 contains 13 residues. The CDR3 spells CASRSTGIDEAFF. CDR3 nucleotide sequence: TGTGCCAGCAGGTCGACAGGGATCGATGAAGCTTTCTTT.

This chain links TRBV6-2 or TRBV6-3 with TRBJ2-1; the D gene is possibly TRBD2 (6 bases). Trimming shortened V by 4 bases and J by 1 base, and 14 bases separated the two germline ends. Germline V lookup: CDR1 MNHEY, CDR2 SVGEGT. The CDR3 covers 16 residues. The CDR3, as DNA: TGTGCCAGCAGTTTCGACCGGGAGCGTTCCTACAATGAGCAGTTCTTC. Translated: CASSFDRERSYNEQFF.

CDR3 DNA sequence: TGCAGCGTTGAAAGGGCTTCCAATGAGCAGTTCTTC. This sequence encodes CSVERASNEQFF. V and J are TRBV29-1 and TRBJ2-1; no clear D gene. Germline V gene lookup returns CDR1 SQVTM and CDR2 ANQGSEA. There are 12 residues in the CDR3. Trimming took 2 bases from V and 6 from J, leaving 8 bases between them.

V usage is TRBV6-2 or TRBV6-3 and J usage is TRBJ2-7, with 9 bases lining up with TRBD1. V gave up 5 bases and J gave up 1 base; unmatched junction bases: 6. Germline V CDR1 and CDR2: MNHEY, SVGEGT. The CDR3 extends over 15 amino acids. The CDR3 sequence is CASSTGGGGSYEQYF. The CDR3 DNA reads TGTGCCAGCAGTACAGGGGGCGGAGGTTCCTACGAGCAGTACTTC.

This chain's CDR3 is CASRPMSDTLYTIYF. DNA of the CDR3: TGTGCCAGCCGCCCGATGTCCGACACCTTGTACACCATATATTTT. The chain links TRBV6-5 to TRBJ1-3; the D is unclear. Trimming left V 8 bases short and J 8 bases short, with 22 bases between. CDR3 length: 15 amino acids. Per the germline V gene, CDR1 is MNHEY and CDR2 is SVGAGI.

The rearrangement links TRBV5-4 to TRBJ1-1; D may be TRBD1 (5 bases). Germline CDR1 and CDR2: SGHNT and YYREEE (reference sequence). The CDR3 totals 14 residues. V dropped 4 bases and J dropped 6 bases, with 16 bases sitting between them. The CDR3 region is CASSRRDREAEAFF. The CDR3 nucleotides are TGTGCCAGCAGCCGGAGGGACCGGGAAGCTGAAGCTTTCTTT.

The rearrangement joins TRBV13 to TRBJ2-7; D not resolved. The CDR3 has 15 residues. Per germline, CDR1 PRHDT and CDR2 FYEKMQ (reference sequence). With 6 bases removed from V and 6 bases from J, the gap between germline ends came to 21 bases. CDR3 amino acids: CASSRRMHPGGEQYF. The CDR3 DNA reads as TGTGCCAGCAGTCGCCGAATGCACCCGGGTGGCGAGCAGTACTTC.

This chain uses TRBV2 with TRBJ1-3; D is possibly TRBD1 (5 bases). Per germline, CDR1 SNHLY and CDR2 FYNNEI. V was cut by 3 bases and J by 3 bases, with 9 bases left in between. The CDR3 contains 14 residues. CDR3 bases: TGTGCCAGCAGTGAGCAGGGCGTTGGAAACACCATATATTTT. It encodes CASSEQGVGNTIYF.

The chain couples TRBV30 to TRBJ1-1; perhaps TRBD1 as D (6 bases). The V and J ends lost 3 bases and 4 bases respectively, with 6 bases between them. The CDR3 sequence is 11 residues long. Germline values: CDR1 GTSNPN, CDR2 SVGIG (reference sequence). In nucleotides, the CDR3 is TGTGCCTGGAGAGGGGGCACTGAAGCTTTCTTT. Protein sequence: CAWRGGTEAFF.

The genes are TRBV6-2 or TRBV6-3 and TRBJ2-2, with 8 bases identical to TRBD2. This CDR3 is 17 amino acids long. The V segment lost 2 bases and the J segment 0 bases; nucleotides outside the gene matches: 5. In germline, CDR1 is MNHEY, CDR2 SVGEGT. CDR3 amino acids: CASSYAPGLANTGELFF. The CDR3 coding sequence is TGTGCCAGCAGTTACGCACCGGGACTAGCGAACACCGGGGAGCTGTTTTTT.

The CDR3 here is CASSLNHNEQFF. CDR3 coding DNA: TGTGCCAGCAGTTTAAACCACAATGAGCAGTTCTTC. The rearrangement links TRBV12-3 or TRBV12-4 to TRBJ2-1, with unresolved D. This CDR3 has 12 residues. V was pared by 2 bases and J by 5 bases, with 4 bases between.

The rearrangement links TRBV5-1 to TRBJ2-3; 9 bases align to TRBD2. The CDR3 has 16 amino acids. Per the germline V gene, CDR1 is SGHRS and CDR2 is YFSETQ. The junction had 9 bases not matched to a gene; V was cut back by 2 bases and J by 5 bases. The CDR3 DNA follows: TGCGCCAGCAGCTTAAGTGGCGGGAGGGCCGGAGATACGCAGTATTTT. It is translated as CASSLSGGRAGDTQYF.

Only a few counts were recorded for this clone. The junction and the germline gene differ at one end; a read error may be behind it. The chain combines TRBV7-9 with TRBJ1-2; tentative D call: TRBD1 (6 bases). CDR1 and CDR2 (germline): SEHNR, FQNEAQ (reference sequence). The CDR3 has 14 residues. In DNA form, the CDR3 reads TGTGCCAGCAGCTTACGACAGGAGAACTTTGGCTACACCTTC. Translating gives CASSLRQENFGYTF.

V is TRBV5-6 and J is TRBJ1-1; 8 bases line up with TRBD1. The CDR3 sequence is 15 residues long. V shed 5 bases, J shed 4 bases, and the junction held 10 bases outside the gene matches. Germline V gene sequence: CDR1 SGHDT, CDR2 YYEEEE. The CDR3 DNA follows: TGTGCCAGCAGGCCAGTGGGAACAGGGGGCACTGAAGCTTTCTTT. Protein: CASRPVGTGGTEAFF.

The chain combines TRBV7-2 with TRBJ2-3; TRBD1 might be the D (6 bases). Germline assignment: CDR1 SGHTA and CDR2 FQGNSA. The ends were cut back, 5 bases at V and 0 bases at J, with 12 bases in the middle. This CDR3 region has 15 residues. The CDR3 bases are TGTGCCAGCAGCACAGACAGGTCTAGCACAGATACGCAGTATTTT. Translation: CASSTDRSSTDTQYF.

V usage is TRBV7-9 and J usage is TRBJ1-1; D remains unclear. The ends were cut back, 10 bases at V and 5 bases at J, with 14 bases in the middle. Looked up from germline, CDR1 is SEHNR and CDR2 is FQNEAQ (reference sequence). The CDR3 is 12 residues long. Here the CDR3 DNA reads TGTGCCACTACAGAGTTCCAAACTGAAGCTTTCTTT. Protein sequence: CATTEFQTEAFF.

This clone was recorded once. This chain uses TRBV7-3 with TRBJ2-3, with 8 bases lining up with TRBD2. Germline-derived CDR1 and CDR2 are SGHTA and FQGTGA. The CDR3 runs 14 residues. Trimming at V came to 4 bases and at J to 5 bases, leaving 5 bases not matched to a gene. The chain's CDR3 is CASSSRLAGDTQYF. Written as DNA, the CDR3 is TGTGCCAGCAGCTCCCGGCTAGCGGGAGATACGCAGTATTTT.

V is TRBV7-9 and J is TRBJ1-2; D call uncertain. This CDR3 contains 12 residues. The V gene's germline CDR1 is SEHNR and CDR2 FQNEAQ (reference sequence). The V and J ends lost 5 bases and 0 bases respectively, with 4 bases between them. The CDR3 DNA is TGTGCCAGCAGCCCTTCTAACTATGGCTACACCTTC. This translates into CASSPSNYGYTF.

The chain joins TRBV7-2 to TRBJ2-3, with 9 bases aligning to TRBD2. The CDR3 sequence is 15 residues long. Trimming took 5 bases from V and 9 from J; bases not matched to a gene: 12. Germline lookup yields CDR1 SGHTA and CDR2 FQGNSA. In nucleotides, the CDR3 is TGTGCCAGCAGCCCCCCGGGTAGCGGGAGAGAGACGCAGTATTTT. Amino acid sequence: CASSPPGSGRETQYF.